This T cell receptor beta chain was observed in a study of response to subunit inactivated influenza vaccine. The study's findings and limits: Each seasonal influenza vaccination, the authors suggested, recruits few new T cells.

As for this clonotype: Its target is unknown.

TCRdb analysed the RT-PCR reads with MiXCR anew, one entry per CDR3 protein. The sample holds 500,000 to 600,000 distinct CDR3 sequences, approximately 16% seen once. The germline CDR1 and CDR2 sequences are DFQATT and SNEGSKA (reference sequence). The CDR3 contains 14 residues. V was cut by 2 bases and J by 0 bases, with 7 bases left in between. The source material was CD4+ T cells sorted from PBMCs, sampled less than 30 months after vaccination. The source is a man aged 45-69 years who received an inactivated influenza vaccine. The chain recombines TRBV20-1 with TRBJ2-2; D remains unclear. The chain's CDR3 is CSARPLANTGELFF. The CDR3 DNA reads as TGCAGTGCTAGACCACTCGCGAACACCGGGGAGCTGTTTTTT.